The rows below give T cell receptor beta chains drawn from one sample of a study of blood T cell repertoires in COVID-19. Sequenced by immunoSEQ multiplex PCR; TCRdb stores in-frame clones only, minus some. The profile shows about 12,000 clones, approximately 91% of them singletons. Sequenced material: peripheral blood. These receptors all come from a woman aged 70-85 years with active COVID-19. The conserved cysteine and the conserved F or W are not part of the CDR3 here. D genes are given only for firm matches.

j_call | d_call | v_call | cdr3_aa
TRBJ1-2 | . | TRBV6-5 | ASSPIITGYGYT
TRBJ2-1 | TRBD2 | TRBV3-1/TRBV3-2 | ASSPRAGGPRNEQF
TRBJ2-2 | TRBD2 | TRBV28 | ASSTSGPSTGELF
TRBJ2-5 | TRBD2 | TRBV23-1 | ASSQTGKREKETQY
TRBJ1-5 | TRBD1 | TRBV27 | ASSLWAGGKPQH
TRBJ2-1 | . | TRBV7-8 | ASSVSLSVYNEQF
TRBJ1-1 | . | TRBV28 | ASSLYGPEAF
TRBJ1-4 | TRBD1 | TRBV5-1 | ASSLLSGGMEKLF
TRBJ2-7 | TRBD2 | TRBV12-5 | ASGFGSSGSYEQY
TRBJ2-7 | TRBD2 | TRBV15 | ATSRRTSDYEQY
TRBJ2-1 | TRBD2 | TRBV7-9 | ASSSPGLAGADEQF
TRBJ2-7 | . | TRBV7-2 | ASSPAGARTMQQY
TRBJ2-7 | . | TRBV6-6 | ASSYSVGSVYEQY
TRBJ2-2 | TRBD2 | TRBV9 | ASSVAASGRAGGELF
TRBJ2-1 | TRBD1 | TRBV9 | ASSPRGTGHSSYNEQF
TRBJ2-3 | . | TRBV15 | ATSRGASSTDTQY
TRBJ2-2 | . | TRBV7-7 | ASSNGGGAAVTGELF
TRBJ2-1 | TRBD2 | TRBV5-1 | ASSFKMLAGGEYNEQF
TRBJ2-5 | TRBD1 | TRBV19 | ASSIGTGVGQTQY
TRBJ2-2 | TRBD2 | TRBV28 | ASNSGGRSTGELF
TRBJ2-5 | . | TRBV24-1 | ATRSTGPQETQY
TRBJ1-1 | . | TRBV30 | AWSVPPGAKAF
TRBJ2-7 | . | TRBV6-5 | ASSGKRTSYEQY
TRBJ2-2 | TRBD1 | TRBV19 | AIKTGGGGSGTGELF
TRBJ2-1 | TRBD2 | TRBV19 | ASSIGTSGRANEQF
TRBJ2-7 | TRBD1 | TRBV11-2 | ASSSDGQGTYEQY
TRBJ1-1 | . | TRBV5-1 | ASSLAGEEPNTEAF
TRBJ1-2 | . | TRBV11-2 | ASSLDRGNYGYT
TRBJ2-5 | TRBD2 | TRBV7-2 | ASQGGALETQY
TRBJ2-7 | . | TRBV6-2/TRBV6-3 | ASSYVARYEQY
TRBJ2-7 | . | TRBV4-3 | ASSQEWASYEQY
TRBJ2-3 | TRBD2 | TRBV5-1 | ASSLATAGGGDTQY
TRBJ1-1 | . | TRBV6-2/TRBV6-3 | ASSYSRGVRTEAF
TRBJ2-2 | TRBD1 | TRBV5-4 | ASSSGQGANGGELF
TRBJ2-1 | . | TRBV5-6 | ASSTNRMGSYNEQF
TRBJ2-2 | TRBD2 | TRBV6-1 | ASRPASGAGELF
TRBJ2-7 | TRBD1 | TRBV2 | ASTGTGSSYEQY
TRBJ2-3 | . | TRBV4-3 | ASSQAASINTQY
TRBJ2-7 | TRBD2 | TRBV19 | ASSNSGITHEQY
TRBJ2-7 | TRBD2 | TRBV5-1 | ASSPGTSPAYEQY
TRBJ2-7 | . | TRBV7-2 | ASSPTGSYEQY
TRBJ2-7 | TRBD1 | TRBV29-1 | SVLPYVGQGNTYEQY
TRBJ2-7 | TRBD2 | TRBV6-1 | ASSDPGTSGGYEQY
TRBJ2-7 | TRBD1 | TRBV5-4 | ASSPSQQTGHEQY
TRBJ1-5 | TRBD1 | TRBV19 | ASSINPTGGYSNQPQH
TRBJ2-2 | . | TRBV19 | ASSIKTSLTGELF
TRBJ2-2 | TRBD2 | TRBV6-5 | ASSLSGRSTGELF
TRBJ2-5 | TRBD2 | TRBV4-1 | ASSQASGGQETQY